This TCR beta chain was captured in a study of blood T cell repertoires in COVID-19. Background on the study: Acute and convalescent COVID-19 samples came from the United States, Italy and Spain. PBMCs, B-cell-depleted T cells, or T cells were the source of the cDNA or gDNA that made up the material.

Germline values: CDR1 SEHNR, CDR2 FQNEAQ (reference sequence). V dropped 4 bases and J dropped 0 bases, with 18 bases sitting between them. CDR3 length equals 17 residues. In the original processing: Amplification from reference gene primers served as the basis for estimated nucleated cell counts. Profiling relied on immunoSEQ multiplex PCR, and the TCRdb table lists in-frame clones only, not all of them. V, J and clone size are taken as reported in that table, and D and trimming were inferred from the DNA itself. The sample carries some 80,000 clones, about 78% recorded once. The sample consisted of peripheral blood. V and J are TRBV7-9 and TRBJ1-1, with a tentative D call TRBD1 (5 bases). The sequence was obtained from a human donor in a cohort sampled during active COVID-19. The CDR3 DNA follows: TGTGCCAGCAGCTCCTGGACATCCACAAGGATGAACACTGAAGCTTTCTTT. Translation: CASSSWTSTRMNTEAFF.